A single sample gave rise to the 5 T cell receptor beta chains below, sequenced in a study of blood T cell repertoires in COVID-19. Method: immunoSEQ multiplex PCR; TCRdb's copy keeps in-frame clones and lacks some. The repertoire holds about 40,000 clones, with around nine tenths as singletons. The sequenced sample was peripheral blood. The receptors here all came from a human donor in a cohort sampled during active COVID-19.

The chain has TRBV20-1 and TRBJ2-7; weak D call: TRBD2 (5 bases). The V end lost 6 bases, the J end lost 3 bases, and 6 bases lay between the germline ends. There are 10 residues in the CDR3. Germline lookup yields CDR1 DFQATT and CDR2 SNEGSKA (reference sequence). CDR3 region: CSAGSYEQYF. CDR3 DNA sequence: TGCAGTGCGGGGAGCTACGAGCAGTACTTC.

V gene TRBV4-1 combines with J gene TRBJ1-4; D is unclear. V was shortened by 0 bases and J by 5 bases, with 7 bases between the two germline ends. Looked up from germline, CDR1 is MGHRA and CDR2 is YSYEKL. The CDR3 spans 14 residues. The CDR3 region is CASSQDSGNEKLFF. The CDR3 bases are TGCGCCAGCAGCCAAGATTCCGGGAATGAAAAACTGTTTTTT.

This chain links TRBV7-9 with TRBJ1-3; maybe TRBD1 (5 bases). Germline V gene data show CDR1 as SEHNR and CDR2 as FQNEAQ (reference sequence). Deletions cut 5 bases from V and 0 bases from J, with 14 bases between. This CDR3 comprises 16 residues. The DNA of the CDR3 is TGTGCCAGCAGCCCGAAAGACAGCCTCTCTGGAAACACCATATATTTT. Amino acids: CASSPKDSLSGNTIYF. Filled out from reference TRBV7-9 and TRBJ1-3, the complete variable domain reads DTGVSQNPRHKITKRGQNVTFRCDPISEHNRLYWYRQTLGQGPEFLTYFQNEAQLEKSRLLSDRFSAERPKGSFSTLEIQRTEQGDSAMYLCASSPKDSLSGNTIYFGEGSWLTVV.

The rearrangement uses TRBV30 and TRBJ2-1; the D is unclear. The CDR3 sequence is 14 residues long. Trimming left V 3 bases short and J 1 base short, with 10 bases between. Looked up from germline, CDR1 is GTSNPN and CDR2 is SVGIG (reference sequence). CDR3 region: CAWRIRGSYNEQFF. The CDR3 DNA reads TGTGCCTGGAGAATTAGAGGTTCCTACAATGAGCAGTTCTTC. The full variable domain, completed using reference TRBV30 and TRBJ2-1, is SQTIHQWPATLVQPVGSPLSLECTVEGTSNPNLYWYRQAAGRGLQLLFYSVGIGQISSEVPQNLSASRPQDRQFILSSKKLLLSDSGFYLCAWRIRGSYNEQFFGPGTRLTVL.

In the case of this clone: Additional DNA sequences in this sample encode the identical CDR3. CDR3: CASSSTGTGYTF. The CDR3, as DNA: TGTGCCAGCAGTTCCACAGGGACCGGCTACACCTTC. V usage is TRBV12-3 or TRBV12-4 and J usage is TRBJ1-2, with D tentatively TRBD1 (6 bases). The V end was cut by 4 bases, the J end by 8 bases, with 11 bases between. There are 12 residues in the CDR3.